This TCR beta chain was obtained from a study of T cell clones after liver transplantation. As for the study in general: A pre-transplant mixed lymphocyte reaction with TCRbeta sequencing defined graft-donor-reactive clones followed in post-transplant blood.

About this clone: Its antigen is not identified.

Overall study results and limits: Donor-reactive sequences fell more than third party-reactive ones, suggesting partial deletion.

Profiled with immunoSEQ multiplex PCR; TCRdb holds only in-frame clones, not every one. The repertoire includes 60,000 or so clones, roughly two thirds of them detected once, and roughly 15% sits in the top ten. The V end lost 0 bases, the J end lost 6 bases, and 9 bases lay between the germline ends. Germline loops: CDR1 LNHDA, CDR2 SQIVND (reference sequence). This CDR3 has 15 amino acids. The clonotype was recovered from a human donor who received a liver transplant. The rearrangement uses TRBV19 and TRBJ1-6; D is unresolved. This material consisted of CD4+ T cells from blood, taken before liver transplant. CDR3: CASSIEANGNSPLHF. CDR3 in DNA: TGTGCCAGTAGTATAGAGGCCAATGGTAATTCACCCCTCCACTTT.